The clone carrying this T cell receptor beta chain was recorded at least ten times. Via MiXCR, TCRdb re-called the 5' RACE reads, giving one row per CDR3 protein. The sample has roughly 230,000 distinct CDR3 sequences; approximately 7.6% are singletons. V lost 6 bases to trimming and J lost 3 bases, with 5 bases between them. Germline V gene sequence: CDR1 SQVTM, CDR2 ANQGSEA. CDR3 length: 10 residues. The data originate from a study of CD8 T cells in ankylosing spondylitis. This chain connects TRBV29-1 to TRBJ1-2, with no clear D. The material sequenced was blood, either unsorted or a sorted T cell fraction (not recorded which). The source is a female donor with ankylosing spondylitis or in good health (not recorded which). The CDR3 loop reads CSVAHYGYTF. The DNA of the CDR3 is TGCAGCGTAGCTCACTATGGCTACACCTTC. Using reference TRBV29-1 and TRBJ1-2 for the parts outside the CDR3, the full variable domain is SAVISQKPSRDICQRGTSLTIQCQVDSQVTMMFWYRQQPGQSLTLIATANQGSEATYESGFVIDKFPISRPNLTFSTLTVSNMSPEDSSIYLCSVAHYGYTFGSGTRLTVV.